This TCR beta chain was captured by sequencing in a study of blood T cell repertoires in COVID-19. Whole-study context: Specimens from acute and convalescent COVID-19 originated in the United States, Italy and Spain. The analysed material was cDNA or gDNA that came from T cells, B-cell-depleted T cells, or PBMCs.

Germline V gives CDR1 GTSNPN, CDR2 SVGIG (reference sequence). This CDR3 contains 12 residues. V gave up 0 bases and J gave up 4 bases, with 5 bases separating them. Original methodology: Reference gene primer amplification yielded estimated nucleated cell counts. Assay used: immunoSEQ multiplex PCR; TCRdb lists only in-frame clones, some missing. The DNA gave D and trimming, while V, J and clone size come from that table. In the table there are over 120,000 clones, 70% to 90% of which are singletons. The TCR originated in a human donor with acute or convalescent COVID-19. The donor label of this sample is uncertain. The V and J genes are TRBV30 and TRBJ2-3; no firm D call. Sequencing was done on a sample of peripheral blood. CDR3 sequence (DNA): TGTGCCTGGAGTGTACAGCCAGATACGCAGTATTTT. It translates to CAWSVQPDTQYF.